These 9 T cell receptor beta chains originate from one sample sequenced in a study of T-cell memory formation after mild COVID-19 (dated by TCRdb to the early 2020s). Libraries were built with 5' RACE. The data were produced on an Illumina NovaSeq 6000. TCRdb reran the public reads through fastp at Q25 and MiXCR, keeping productive beta chains. Identical CDR3 proteins give one entry, which carries the most common genes and DNA. Counted in this sample were 250,000 to 350,000 distinct CDR3 sequences; more than 15% of them appeared once. 22% of the sample is taken by the ten largest. The material sequenced was PBMCs or a T cell subset sorted from them (not recorded which). The receptors were sampled from a man aged 18 to 30 who had mild COVID-19 (a few samples of this study predate the infection). The sample titles of this study are shuffled in the database, so cell type and time point are left out; the donor was told from shared clones.

The rearrangement links TRBV5-1 to TRBJ2-3; D call uncertain. Germline V gene lookup returns CDR1 SGHRS and CDR2 YFSETQ. This CDR3 region has 14 residues. Between the trimmed V and J ends, which lost 0 bases and 5 bases, there was a span of 10 bases. CDR3 residues: CASSLGGFGDTQYF. CDR3 coding DNA: TGCGCCAGCAGCTTGGGTGGATTCGGAGATACGCAGTATTTT.

This clonotype was recorded a few times. The genes are TRBV10-2 and TRBJ1-1; weak D call: TRBD1 (6 bases). Germline V gene data show CDR1 as WSHSY and CDR2 as SAAADI. V lost 10 bases, J lost 1 base, and 13 bases lay in between. The CDR3 totals 13 residues. The CDR3 nucleotides read TGCGCCACCTCCCGGGGGCAGAACACTGAAGCTTTCTTT. This translates into CATSRGQNTEAFF.

The chain is built from TRBV19 and TRBJ2-3; D remains ambiguous. Germline V gives CDR1 LNHDA, CDR2 SQIVND (reference sequence). The CDR3 loop spans 15 amino acids. Trimming removed 1 base from V and 4 bases from J, with 12 bases in between. CDR3 in amino acids: CASSIGLLEPDTQYF. Here the CDR3 DNA reads TGTGCCAGTAGTATAGGACTTCTGGAGCCAGATACGCAGTATTTT. Full variable domain (outside the CDR3, taken from reference TRBV19 and TRBJ2-3): DGGITQSPKYLFRKEGQNVTLSCEQNLNHDAMYWYRQDPGQGLRLIYYSQIVNDFQKGDIAEGYSVSREKKESFPLTVTSAQKNPTAFYLCASSIGLLEPDTQYFGPGTRLTVL.

The V and J genes are TRBV6-1 and TRBJ1-1; tentatively, D is TRBD1 (6 bases). The germline V gene has CDR1 MNHNS and CDR2 SASEGT. V was shortened by 10 bases and J by 1 base, with 13 bases between the two germline ends. The CDR3 runs to 13 residues. The CDR3 DNA is TGTGCCAATCAACAGGGAACGAACACTGAAGCTTTCTTT. The encoded protein is CANQQGTNTEAFF.

Ten or more counts support this clonotype. The chain recombines TRBV7-2 with TRBJ1-5; no definite D call. CDR3 length: 14 amino acids. V was pared by 4 bases and J by 4 bases, with 11 bases between. Germline CDR1 is SGHTA and CDR2 is FQGNSA. The DNA for the CDR3 is TGTGCCAGCAGCTACCGGGTCGCTAATCAGCCCCAGCATTTT. Translation gives CASSYRVANQPQHF.

The rearrangement uses TRBV2 and TRBJ1-5; D unresolved. Trimming shortened V by 4 bases and J by 5 bases, and 12 bases separated the two germline ends. Germline assignment: CDR1 SNHLY and CDR2 FYNNEI. The CDR3 is 14 residues long. In nucleotides, the CDR3 is TGTGCCAGCAGTGGACGGGCCCGGGATCAGCCCCAGCATTTT. This gives the protein CASSGRARDQPQHF.

The rearrangement links TRBV11-2 to TRBJ2-1, with a tentative D call TRBD2 (5 bases). The CDR3 sequence is 13 residues long. The V end lost 5 bases, the J end lost 10 bases, and 15 bases lay between the germline ends. CDR1 and CDR2 from the germline V gene are SGHAT and FQNNGV. CDR3: CASSPGLRLEQFF. CDR3 coding DNA: TGTGCCAGCAGCCCGGGCCTACGACTAGAGCAGTTCTTC.

This clonotype was seen only a few times. The chain carries TRBV28 and TRBJ1-1; unclear D gene. Germline loops: CDR1 MDHEN, CDR2 SYDVKM. Trimming cost V 6 bases and J 5 bases, with 7 bases left between them. CDR3 length: 11 residues. DNA for the CDR3: TGTGCCAGCAGGGAGGGTACTGAAGCTTTCTTT. Protein sequence: CASREGTEAFF.

V and J are TRBV5-1 and TRBJ2-7; tentatively, D is TRBD1 (6 bases). Between the trimmed V and J ends, which lost 7 bases and 2 bases, there was a span of 19 bases. The germline gives CDR1 SGHRS, CDR2 YFSETQ. The CDR3 covers 15 residues. The CDR3 nucleotides read TGCGCCAGCCAAGCAGGGGCCCCGTTTACCTACGAGCAGTACTTC. Translated: CASQAGAPFTYEQYF.